Below are 17 T cell receptor beta chains sequenced from a single sample in a study of blood T cell repertoires in COVID-19. Using immunoSEQ multiplex PCR, the repertoire was profiled, and TCRdb retains in-frame clones only, with some absent. The sample consists of 95,000 to 110,000 clones, 88% of them appearing once. The sample taken for sequencing was peripheral blood. The receptors derive from a man aged 50-60 years with active or convalescent COVID-19.

V is TRBV7-6 and J is TRBJ2-3, with 8 nucleotides matching TRBD1. The V segment lost 5 bases and the J segment 3 bases; nucleotides outside the gene matches: 4. This CDR3 has 14 residues. CDR1 SGHVS and CDR2 FNYEAQ come from the germline V gene. The CDR3 region has the DNA TGTGCCAGCAGCCTCCGGACAGGGACAGATACGCAGTATTTT. It translates to CASSLRTGTDTQYF.

This CDR3 is CASSFLAGAETQYF. The CDR3, as DNA: TGTGCCAGCAGCTTCCTAGCGGGAGCTGAGACCCAGTACTTC. This sequence joins TRBV3-1 (or the pseudogene TRBV3-2) and TRBJ2-5; 10 positions agree with TRBD2. With V trimmed by 5 bases and J by 5 bases, 5 bases remained unmatched. This CDR3 is 14 amino acids long. Germline CDR1 is LGHDT and CDR2 is YNNKEL (reference sequence).

This chain links TRBV20-1 with TRBJ2-5; D perhaps matches TRBD1 (6 bases). The CDR3 contains 11 residues. Per germline, CDR1 DFQATT and CDR2 SNEGSKA (reference sequence). Trimming removed 6 bases at V and 5 bases at J, with 10 bases between. The CDR3 loop is CSAMRGETQYF. CDR3 bases: TGCAGTGCAATGAGGGGGGAGACCCAGTACTTC.

CDR3 in amino acids: CASMKGGYQRYNEQFF. The CDR3 coding sequence is TGTGCCAGCATGAAAGGGGGCTACCAACGTTACAATGAGCAGTTCTTC. The chain uses TRBV2 and TRBJ2-1; 7 bases fit TRBD1. Per the germline V gene, CDR1 is SNHLY and CDR2 is FYNNEI. V lost 7 bases to trimming and J lost 4 bases; unmatched junction nucleotides: 13. The CDR3 is 16 amino acids.

The chain joins TRBV6-2 or TRBV6-3 to TRBJ2-7; weak D call: TRBD2 (6 bases). This CDR3 is built from 14 residues. Per germline, CDR1 MNHEY and CDR2 SVGEGT. V was pared by 6 bases and J by 3 bases, with 15 bases between. CDR3 nucleotides: TGTGCCAGCAGCTCTCAGCCTAGCGTCTACGAGCAGTACTTC. Protein product: CASSSQPSVYEQYF.

The chain is built from TRBV7-2 and TRBJ2-7, with TRBD1 matching over 8 bases. The CDR3 totals 13 residues. V shed 3 bases, J shed 6 bases, and the junction held 4 bases outside the gene matches. Looked up from germline, CDR1 is SGHTA and CDR2 is FQGNSA. The chain's CDR3 is CASSLGQDVEQYF. The CDR3 region has the DNA TGTGCCAGCAGCTTGGGACAGGACGTCGAGCAGTACTTC.

J is TRBJ1-1 and V is TRBV19, with D perhaps matching TRBD1 (5 bases). The CDR3 extends over 14 amino acids. The germline CDR1 and CDR2 sequences are LNHDA and SQIVND (reference sequence). Trimming stripped 3 bases from V and 4 bases from J, with 12 bases between. CDR3 coding DNA: TGTGCCAGTAGTATTGTTCGGGGGAGCACTGAAGCTTTCTTT. Its translation: CASSIVRGSTEAFF.

The rearrangement joins TRBV2 to TRBJ2-2; 9 positions match TRBD1. The germline gives CDR1 SNHLY, CDR2 FYNNEI. V shed 4 bases, J shed 4 bases, and the junction held 7 bases outside the gene matches. CDR3 length equals 16 residues. The CDR3 DNA is TGTGCCAGCAGTGTAGCCGGGACAGGGCGCACCGGGGAGCTGTTTTTT. It codes for CASSVAGTGRTGELFF.

The genes are TRBV9 and TRBJ1-1, with TRBD1 matching 7 bases. Trimming at V came to 2 bases and at J to 7 bases, leaving 11 bases not matched to a gene. The germline V gene has CDR1 SGDLS and CDR2 YYNGEE. This CDR3 spans 15 amino acids. The CDR3 protein is CASSVDHRGWNEAFF. The CDR3 nucleotides read TGTGCCAGCAGCGTGGACCACAGGGGCTGGAATGAAGCTTTCTTT.

The genes are TRBV6-1 and TRBJ1-3; D possibly corresponds to TRBD1 (5 bases). V lost 3 bases to trimming and J lost 0 bases, with 12 bases between them. The V gene's germline CDR1 is MNHNS and CDR2 SASEGT. The CDR3 extends over 16 amino acids. CDR3 nucleotide sequence: TGTGCCAGCAGTGATTGGGGGGGTTCCTCTGGAAACACCATATATTTT. It is translated as CASSDWGGSSGNTIYF.

This sequence joins TRBV7-2 and TRBJ2-2; possible D gene TRBD2, 6 bases. CDR1 is SGHTA, CDR2 FQGNSA, per germline. Deletions cut 2 bases from V and 2 bases from J, with 9 bases between. CDR3 length: 15 residues. CDR3 amino acids: CASSLPGVNTGELFF. CDR3 coding DNA: TGTGCCAGCAGCTTACCGGGGGTAAACACCGGGGAGCTGTTTTTT.

J is TRBJ1-2 and V is TRBV6-5; possible D gene TRBD1, 6 bases. Per germline, CDR1 MNHEY and CDR2 SVGAGI. V was cut by 6 bases and J by 1 base, with 12 bases left in between. This CDR3 is built from 14 residues. CDR3 amino acids: CASRQGIGNYGYTF. The CDR3 coding sequence is TGTGCCAGCAGGCAGGGGATTGGTAACTATGGCTACACCTTC.

The chain is built from TRBV19 and TRBJ2-7; D perhaps matches TRBD2 (5 bases). Germline V gene sequence: CDR1 LNHDA, CDR2 SQIVND (reference sequence). V gave up 5 bases and J gave up 3 bases, with 20 bases separating them. The CDR3 loop spans 16 amino acids. The CDR3 loop reads CASSQSPDSYYYEQYF. CDR3 sequence (DNA): TGTGCCAGTAGTCAGTCTCCGGACTCCTATTACTACGAGCAGTACTTC.

V and J are TRBV7-9 and TRBJ1-1; a possible D gene is TRBD1 (5 bases). This CDR3 region has 14 residues. Trimming removed 7 bases from V and 1 base from J, with 13 bases in between. Germline assignment: CDR1 SEHNR and CDR2 FQNEAQ (reference sequence). The CDR3 nucleotides read TGTGCCAGCAACCAACGGGGGAAGAACACTGAAGCTTTCTTT. Its protein is CASNQRGKNTEAFF.

This clone was detected only once. The chain combines TRBV3-1 (or the pseudogene TRBV3-2) with TRBJ2-5; weak D call: TRBD2 (5 bases). Germline loops: CDR1 LGHDT, CDR2 YNNKEL (reference sequence). Trimming left V 5 bases short and J 4 bases short, with 11 bases between. The CDR3 has 13 residues. The chain's CDR3 is CASSRLGGETQYF. Here the CDR3 DNA reads TGTGCCAGCAGCAGACTCGGAGGAGAGACCCAGTACTTC.

The DNA for the CDR3 is TGTGCCACCAGAACCAGGGACAGCTATAATTCACCCCTCCACTTT. It is translated as CATRTRDSYNSPLHF. J is TRBJ1-6 and V is TRBV15; TRBD1 agrees at 7 bases. CDR1 LNHNV and CDR2 YYDKDF come from the germline V gene (reference sequence). The CDR3 contains 15 residues. The trim removed 6 bases at V and 3 bases at J, leaving 5 bases unmatched.

This chain links TRBV18 with TRBJ1-2, with no clear D. Trimming cost V 3 bases and J 0 bases, with 11 bases left between them. The CDR3 covers 15 residues. From germline, CDR1 is KGHSH and CDR2 LQKENI. CDR3 in DNA: TGTGCCAGCTCACCCTCCGGCGGGGCTAACTATGGCTACACCTTC. Translating gives CASSPSGGANYGYTF. The variable domain in full, completed from reference TRBV18 and TRBJ1-2, reads NAGVMQNPRHLVRRRGQEARLRCSPMKGHSHVYWYRQLPEEGLKFMVYLQKENIIDESGMPKERFSAEFPKEGPSILRIQQVVRGDSAAYFCASSPSGGANYGYTFGSGTRLTVV.